These 21 T cell receptor beta chains share one sample of origin, sequenced in a study of post-analysis software for immune sequencing data. Overall study findings and caveats: Controls showed lower frequencies than patients for a handful of TRBV segments, and TRBV5-6, TRBV5-1 and TRBV20-1 were among these.

No antigen has been identified for these receptors. Unique molecular identifiers were present in the TCR beta cDNA libraries. TCRdb re-called the PCR reads through MiXCR, storing one row per CDR3 protein. This sample carries 350,000 to 450,000 distinct CDR3 sequences, around a third of them seen once, and the ten largest clones take around 15%. Sequencing was carried out using blood. These receptors all stem from a girl aged 5-17 years with multiple sclerosis.

A few counts support this clonotype. As DNA, the CDR3 is TGTGCCATCAGTGAATCACAGAGTGCCTACGAGCAGTACTTC. The encoded protein is CAISESQSAYEQYF. The chain links TRBV10-3 to TRBJ2-7; D is unclear. CDR3 length: 14 amino acids. Germline lookup yields CDR1 ENHRY and CDR2 SYGVKD. Trimming took off 3 bases at V and 2 bases at J, with 11 bases between the two ends.

V and J are TRBV7-9 and TRBJ2-1; 7 positions match TRBD1. V gave up 1 base and J gave up 9 bases; unmatched junction bases: 6. The CDR3 runs to 14 residues. Germline V lookup: CDR1 SEHNR, CDR2 FQNEAQ (reference sequence). The CDR3 nucleotides are TGTGCCAGCAGCTTAGAGACCCACAGGGGTGAGCAGTTCTTC. Protein product: CASSLETHRGEQFF. Full variable domain (rest looked up from reference TRBV7-9 and TRBJ2-1): DTGVSQNPRHKITKRGQNVTFRCDPISEHNRLYWYRQTLGQGPEFLTYFQNEAQLEKSRLLSDRFSAERPKGSFSTLEIQRTEQGDSAMYLCASSLETHRGEQFFGPGTRLTVL.

This clonotype was counted only a few times. The genes are TRBV4-2 and TRBJ2-6, with unresolved D. This CDR3 is built from 17 residues. Germline V gene lookup returns CDR1 LGHNA and CDR2 YNFKEQ. V was pared by 1 base and J by 0 bases, with 10 bases between. CDR3 nucleotide sequence: TGTGCCAGCAGCCAAGCCCGACTGTACTCTGGGGCCAACGTCCTGACTTTC. It specifies CASSQARLYSGANVLTF.

The gene calls are TRBV6-4 and TRBJ1-1; possibly TRBD1 for D (6 bases). CDR3 length equals 17 residues. Germline CDR1 reads MRHNA; CDR2 reads SNTAGT. V was shortened by 1 base and J by 0 bases, with 15 bases between the two germline ends. The CDR3 DNA follows: TGTGCCAGCAGTGACTGGAGGACAGATCCAATGAACACTGAAGCTTTCTTT. Amino acid sequence: CASSDWRTDPMNTEAFF.

The V gene is TRBV11-3, the J gene TRBJ2-1; 8 bases align to TRBD2. V shed 5 bases, J shed 7 bases, and the junction held 13 bases outside the gene matches. The CDR3 runs 16 residues. CDR1 SGHNT and CDR2 YENEEA come from the germline V gene. The CDR3 region is CASSPGQGGGRNEQFF. The DNA for the CDR3 is TGTGCCAGCAGCCCGGGTCAGGGCGGGGGGAGGAATGAGCAGTTCTTC. The full variable domain, completed using reference TRBV11-3 and TRBJ2-1, is EAGVVQSPRYKIIEKKQPVAFWCNPISGHNTLYWYLQNLGQGPELLIRYENEEAVDDSQLPKDRFSAERLKGVDSTLKIQPAELGDSAVYLCASSPGQGGGRNEQFFGPGTRLTVL.

The chain combines TRBV28 with TRBJ2-7; unclear D gene. V lost 3 bases and J lost 3, with 12 bases in between. The length of the CDR3 is 14 residues. Germline V CDR1 and CDR2: MDHEN, SYDVKM. This CDR3 reads CASSFLRLGYEQYF. CDR3 coding DNA: TGTGCCAGCAGTTTCCTCAGATTGGGCTACGAGCAGTACTTC.

The rearrangement joins TRBV12-3 or TRBV12-4 to TRBJ1-2; 7 nucleotides align to TRBD1. Trimming cost V 6 bases and J 0 bases; bases outside gene matches: 4. The CDR3 has 14 residues. The CDR3 DNA sequence: TGTGCCAGCAGGGTGGGACAGACTAACTATGGCTACACCTTC. Protein sequence: CASRVGQTNYGYTF.

This clonotype was counted at least ten times. The gene calls are TRBV7-2 and TRBJ2-1, with D possibly being TRBD2 (5 bases). Trimming pared 5 bases from V and 7 bases from J, leaving 12 bases between. Germline assignment: CDR1 SGHTA and CDR2 FQGNSA. This CDR3 region has 13 residues. CDR3 bases: TGTGCCAGCAGCATCGGGATTTTGAATGAGCAGTTCTTC. Protein product: CASSIGILNEQFF.

The chain recombines TRBV5-6 with TRBJ2-5; the D is unclear. V gave up 1 base and J gave up 1 base, with 11 bases separating them. Germline lookup yields CDR1 SGHDT and CDR2 YYEEEE. The CDR3 is made up of 15 amino acids. As DNA, the CDR3 is TGTGCCAGCAGCTTGACGACGGGCCCCCAAGAGACCCAGTACTTC. Its translation: CASSLTTGPQETQYF.

This rearrangement joins TRBV20-1 to TRBJ2-1, with TRBD2 matching over 9 bases. Germline loops: CDR1 DFQATT, CDR2 SNEGSKA (reference sequence). The length of the CDR3 is 14 residues. V was pared by 6 bases and J by 11 bases, with 14 bases of the junction left unmatched. The DNA of the CDR3 is TGCAGTGCCGAATTAAGCGGGGGGCCCCCAAAGCAGTTCTTC. It specifies CSAELSGGPPKQFF.

V and J are TRBV7-2 and TRBJ2-3, with D unresolved. Germline V lookup: CDR1 SGHTA, CDR2 FQGNSA. Trimming took off 1 base at V and 3 bases at J, with 8 bases between the two ends. This CDR3 has 14 amino acids. CDR3 nucleotides: TGTGCCAGCAGCTTAGTTTCCGGGACAGATACGCAGTATTTT. Translation gives CASSLVSGTDTQYF.

This clonotype was observed a few times. This chain joins TRBV4-1 and TRBJ2-1; D ambiguous. CDR1 is MGHRA and CDR2 is YSYEKL in the germline V gene. The ends were cut back, 3 bases at V and 9 bases at J, with 12 bases in the middle. This CDR3 spans 13 amino acids. CDR3 sequence (DNA): TGCGCCAGCAGCCAGGTTCCCCCTACTGAGCAGTTCTTC. This gives the protein CASSQVPPTEQFF.

The chain joins TRBV12-3 or TRBV12-4 to TRBJ2-1, with D maybe TRBD2 (5 bases). The V gene lost 8 bases and the J gene lost 0 bases, with 11 bases spanning the gap. This CDR3 has 14 residues. Here the CDR3 DNA reads TGTGCCAGCCGAGAAGGGAGCTCCTACAATGAGCAGTTCTTC. Translated: CASREGSSYNEQFF.

The chain combines TRBV6-6 with TRBJ1-1; D not resolved. Germline V gives CDR1 MNHNY, CDR2 SVGAGI (reference sequence). Trimming cost V 8 bases and J 6 bases, with 22 bases left between them. The CDR3 contains 15 residues. CDR3 amino acids: CASRTEVNLKAEAFF. DNA for the CDR3: TGTGCCAGCCGAACAGAAGTAAATTTAAAGGCTGAAGCTTTCTTT.

This clonotype has at least ten counts. The chain combines TRBV4-2 with TRBJ2-5, with 12 nucleotides matching TRBD2. The CDR3 consists of 16 residues. Germline loops: CDR1 LGHNA, CDR2 YNFKEQ. V lost 0 bases, J lost 5 bases, and 4 bases stayed unmatched. The CDR3: CASSQELAGGFETQYF. CDR3 DNA sequence: TGTGCCAGCAGCCAAGAACTAGCGGGGGGTTTTGAGACCCAGTACTTC.

The chain links TRBV24-1 to TRBJ2-5, with 7 bases lining up with TRBD1. Germline assignment: CDR1 KGHDR and CDR2 SFDVKD. V dropped 3 bases and J dropped 5; count of bases not matched to a gene: 11. CDR3 length: 16 amino acids. This CDR3 reads CATSDTLTGIGETQYF. The CDR3 region has the DNA TGTGCCACCAGTGATACCCTGACAGGGATCGGGGAGACCCAGTACTTC.

This chain joins TRBV9 and TRBJ2-1, with D perhaps TRBD1 (5 bases). The V gene's germline CDR1 is SGDLS and CDR2 YYNGEE. V gave up 3 bases and J gave up 4 bases, with 14 bases separating them. This CDR3 has 15 residues. DNA of the CDR3: TGTGCCAGCAGCGCCTCACTCGACAGTTACAATGAGCAGTTCTTC. Its translation: CASSASLDSYNEQFF.

This chain connects TRBV29-1 to TRBJ1-2; 7 bases align to TRBD1. V lost 8 bases, J lost 8 bases, and 8 bases stayed unmatched. The CDR3 is 11 amino acids. The germline CDR1 and CDR2 sequences are SQVTM and ANQGSEA. CDR3 sequence: CSTETGSGYTF. The CDR3 DNA sequence: TGCAGCACGGAGACAGGGTCGGGCTACACCTTC.

Here the CDR3 DNA reads TGTGCCAGCAGCTTTGGGGTACTTATGGAAGCTTTCTTT. This encodes CASSFGVLMEAFF. V and J are TRBV11-2 and TRBJ1-1; the D is unclear. The germline V and J ends were trimmed by 3 bases and 8 bases, with 13 bases remaining between them. The CDR3 runs to 13 residues. Germline-derived CDR1 and CDR2 are SGHAT and FQNNGV.

This clonotype turned up a few times. The chain employs TRBV7-9 and TRBJ1-1; 9 bases line up with TRBD1. This CDR3 region has 15 residues. Losses at the gene ends were 2 bases for V and 6 bases for J; bases not matched to a gene: 7. Germline CDR1 is SEHNR and CDR2 is FQNEAQ (reference sequence). This CDR3 is CASSLRRDRAAEAFF. The DNA for the CDR3 is TGTGCCAGCAGCTTAAGGCGGGACAGGGCTGCTGAAGCTTTCTTT.

J is TRBJ2-1 and V is TRBV6-1; 7 positions match TRBD1. V shed 6 bases, J shed 3 bases, and the junction held 5 bases outside the gene matches. This CDR3 is built from 14 residues. The germline CDR1 and CDR2 sequences are MNHNS and SASEGT. As DNA, the CDR3 is TGTGCCAGCAGGACAGGGACCCACTACAATGAGCAGTTCTTC. As protein: CASRTGTHYNEQFF.